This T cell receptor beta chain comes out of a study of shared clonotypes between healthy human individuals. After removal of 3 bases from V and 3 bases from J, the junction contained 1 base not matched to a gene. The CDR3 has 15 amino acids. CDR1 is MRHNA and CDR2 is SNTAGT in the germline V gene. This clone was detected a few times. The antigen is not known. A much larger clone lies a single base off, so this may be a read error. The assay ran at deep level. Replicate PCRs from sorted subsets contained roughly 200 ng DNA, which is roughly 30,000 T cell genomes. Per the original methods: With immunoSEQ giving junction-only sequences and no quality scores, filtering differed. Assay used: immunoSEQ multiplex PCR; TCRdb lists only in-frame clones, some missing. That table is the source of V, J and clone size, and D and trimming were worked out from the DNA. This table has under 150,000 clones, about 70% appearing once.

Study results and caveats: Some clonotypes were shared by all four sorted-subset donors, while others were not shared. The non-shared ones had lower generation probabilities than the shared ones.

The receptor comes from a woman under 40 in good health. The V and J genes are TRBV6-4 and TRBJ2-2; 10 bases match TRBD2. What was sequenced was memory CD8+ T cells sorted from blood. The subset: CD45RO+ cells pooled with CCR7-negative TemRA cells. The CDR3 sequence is CASSELAGDTGELFF. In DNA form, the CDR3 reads TGTGCCAGCAGTGAGCTAGCGGGAGACACCGGGGAGCTGTTTTTT.